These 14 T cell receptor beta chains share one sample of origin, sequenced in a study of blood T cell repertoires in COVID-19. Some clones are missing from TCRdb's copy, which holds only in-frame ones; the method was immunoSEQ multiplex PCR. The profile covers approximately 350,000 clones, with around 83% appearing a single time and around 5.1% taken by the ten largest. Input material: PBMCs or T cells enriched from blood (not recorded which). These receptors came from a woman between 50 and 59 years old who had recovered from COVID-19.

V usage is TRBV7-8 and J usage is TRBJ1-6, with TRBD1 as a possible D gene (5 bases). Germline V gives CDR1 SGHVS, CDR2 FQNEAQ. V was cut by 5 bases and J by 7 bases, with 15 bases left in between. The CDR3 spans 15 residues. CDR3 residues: CASSTLGGTNSPLHF. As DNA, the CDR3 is TGTGCCAGCAGCACCCTGGGGGGGACGAATTCACCCCTCCACTTT.

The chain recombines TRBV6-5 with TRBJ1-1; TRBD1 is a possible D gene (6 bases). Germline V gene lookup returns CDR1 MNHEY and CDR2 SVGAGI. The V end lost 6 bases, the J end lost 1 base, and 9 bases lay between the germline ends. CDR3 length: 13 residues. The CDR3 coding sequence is TGTGCCAGCAGGGAGACAGGGAACACTGAAGCTTTCTTT. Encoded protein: CASRETGNTEAFF.

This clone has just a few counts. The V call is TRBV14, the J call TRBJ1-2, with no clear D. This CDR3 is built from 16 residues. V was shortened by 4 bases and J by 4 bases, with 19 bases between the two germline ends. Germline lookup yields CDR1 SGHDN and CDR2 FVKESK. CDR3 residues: CASSPLGKLLSYGYTF. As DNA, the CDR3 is TGTGCCAGCAGCCCCCTCGGGAAGCTACTCTCCTATGGCTACACCTTC.

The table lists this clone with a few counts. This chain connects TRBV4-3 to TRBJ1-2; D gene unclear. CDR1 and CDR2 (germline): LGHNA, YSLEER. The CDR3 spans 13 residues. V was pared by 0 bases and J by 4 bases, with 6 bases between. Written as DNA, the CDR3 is TGCGCCAGCAGCCAAGATGGCAGCTATGGCTACACCTTC. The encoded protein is CASSQDGSYGYTF.

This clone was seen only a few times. CDR3 DNA: TGTGCCAGCCAGGGGTACACTGAAGCTTTCTTT. As protein: CASQGYTEAFF. This sequence joins TRBV11-3 and TRBJ1-1, with D maybe TRBD1 (6 bases). CDR3 length equals 11 residues. Germline CDR1 SGHNT, CDR2 YENEEA. Trimming shortened V by 8 bases and J by 3 bases, and 7 bases separated the two germline ends.

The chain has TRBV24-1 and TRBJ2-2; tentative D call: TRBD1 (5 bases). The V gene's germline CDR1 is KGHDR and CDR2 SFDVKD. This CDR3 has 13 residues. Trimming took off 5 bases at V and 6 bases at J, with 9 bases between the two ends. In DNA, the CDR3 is TGTGCCACCAGTGCCGAAGGGGCCGGGGAGCTGTTTTTT. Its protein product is CATSAEGAGELFF.

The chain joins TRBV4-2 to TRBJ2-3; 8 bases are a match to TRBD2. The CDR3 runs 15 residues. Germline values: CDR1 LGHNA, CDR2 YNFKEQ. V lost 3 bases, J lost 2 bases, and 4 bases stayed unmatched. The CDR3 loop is CASSQQTSATDTQYF. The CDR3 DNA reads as TGTGCCAGCAGCCAGCAGACTAGCGCCACAGATACGCAGTATTTT.

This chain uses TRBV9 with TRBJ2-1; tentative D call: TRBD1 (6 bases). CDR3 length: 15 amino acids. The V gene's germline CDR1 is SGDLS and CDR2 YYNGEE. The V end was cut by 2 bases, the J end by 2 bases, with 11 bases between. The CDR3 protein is CASSVGAEPYNEQFF. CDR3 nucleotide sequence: TGTGCCAGCAGCGTGGGGGCAGAGCCCTACAATGAGCAGTTCTTC.

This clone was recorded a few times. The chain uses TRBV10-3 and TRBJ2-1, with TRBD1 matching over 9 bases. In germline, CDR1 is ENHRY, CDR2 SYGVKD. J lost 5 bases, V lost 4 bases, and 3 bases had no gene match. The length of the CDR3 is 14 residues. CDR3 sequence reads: CAISGGQGNNEQFF. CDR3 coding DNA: TGTGCCATCAGTGGGGGACAGGGTAACAATGAGCAGTTCTTC.

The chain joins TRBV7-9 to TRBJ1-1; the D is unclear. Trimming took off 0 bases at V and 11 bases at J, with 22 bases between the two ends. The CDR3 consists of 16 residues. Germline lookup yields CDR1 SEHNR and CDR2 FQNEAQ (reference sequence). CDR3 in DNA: TGTGCCAGCAGCTTAGCGCTCCATTCTGGTTATGAGGTGGCTTTCTTT. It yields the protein CASSLALHSGYEVAFF. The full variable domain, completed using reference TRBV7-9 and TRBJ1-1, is DTGVSQNPRHKITKRGQNVTFRCDPISEHNRLYWYRQTLGQGPEFLTYFQNEAQLEKSRLLSDRFSAERPKGSFSTLEIQRTEQGDSAMYLCASSLALHSGYEVAFFGQGTRLTVV.

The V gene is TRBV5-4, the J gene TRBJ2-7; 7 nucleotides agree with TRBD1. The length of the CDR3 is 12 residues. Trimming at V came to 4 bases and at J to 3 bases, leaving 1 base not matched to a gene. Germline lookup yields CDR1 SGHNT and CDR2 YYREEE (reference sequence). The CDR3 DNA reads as TGTGCCAGCAGCCCAGGGGGCTACGAGCAGTACTTC. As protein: CASSPGGYEQYF.

This CDR3 is CASTGFGTEAFF. For the CDR3, the DNA is TGTGCCTCGACAGGGTTTGGCACTGAAGCTTTCTTT. The rearrangement links TRBV2 to TRBJ1-1, with 7 bases lining up with TRBD1. CDR1 and CDR2 from the germline V gene are SNHLY and FYNNEI. The CDR3 spans 12 residues. With V trimmed by 11 bases and J by 4 bases, 7 bases remained unmatched. Drawing the rest from reference TRBV2 and TRBJ1-1, the complete variable domain is EPEVTQTPSHQVTQMGQEVILRCVPISNHLYFYWYRQILGQKVEFLVSFYNNEISEKSEIFDDQFSVERPDGSNFTLKIRSTKLEDSAMYFCASTGFGTEAFFGQGTRLTVV.

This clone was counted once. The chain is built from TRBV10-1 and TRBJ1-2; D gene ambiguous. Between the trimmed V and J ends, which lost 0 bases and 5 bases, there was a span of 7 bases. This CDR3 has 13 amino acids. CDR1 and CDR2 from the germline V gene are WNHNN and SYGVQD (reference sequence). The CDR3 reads CASSESRLYGYTF. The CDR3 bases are TGCGCCAGCAGTGAGTCTCGTTTATATGGCTACACCTTC.

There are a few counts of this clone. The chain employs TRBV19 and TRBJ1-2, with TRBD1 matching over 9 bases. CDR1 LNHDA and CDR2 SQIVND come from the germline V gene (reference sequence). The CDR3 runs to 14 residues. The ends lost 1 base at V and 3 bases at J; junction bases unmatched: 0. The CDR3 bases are TGTGCCAGTAGTATAGGGACAGGGGACTATGGCTACACCTTC. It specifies CASSIGTGDYGYTF.